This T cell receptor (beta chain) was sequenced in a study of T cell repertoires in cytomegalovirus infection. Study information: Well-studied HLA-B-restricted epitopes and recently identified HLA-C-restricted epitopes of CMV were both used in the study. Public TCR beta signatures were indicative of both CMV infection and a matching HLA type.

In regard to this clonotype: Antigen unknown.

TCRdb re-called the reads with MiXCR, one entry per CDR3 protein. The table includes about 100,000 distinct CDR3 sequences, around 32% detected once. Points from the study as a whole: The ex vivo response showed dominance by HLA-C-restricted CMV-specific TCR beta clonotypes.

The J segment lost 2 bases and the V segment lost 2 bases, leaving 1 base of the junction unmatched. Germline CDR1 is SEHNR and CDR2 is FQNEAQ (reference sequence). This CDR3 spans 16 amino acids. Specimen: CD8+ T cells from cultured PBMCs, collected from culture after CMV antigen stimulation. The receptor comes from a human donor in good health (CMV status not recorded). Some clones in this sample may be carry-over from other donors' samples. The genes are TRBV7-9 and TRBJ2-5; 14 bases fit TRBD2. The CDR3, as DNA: TGTGCCAGCAGCTTAAGGACTAGCGGGGGGCAAGAGACCCAGTACTTC. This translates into CASSLRTSGGQETQYF.